Detailed here is one TCR beta chain. The data were taken from a study of blood T cell repertoires in COVID-19. The wider study: Nucleic acid was either cDNA or gDNA, and it came from T cells, B-cell-depleted T cells, or PBMCs.

In the authors' workflow: Researchers report that nucleated cell counts were estimated from reference gene primer amplification. Assay: immunoSEQ multiplex PCR; the TCRdb copy retains only in-frame clones and omits some. The DNA gave D and trimming, while V, J and clone size come from that table. Here the sample spans 90,000 or so clones, 85% to 90% being singletons. The CDR3 loop spans 18 amino acids. Looked up from germline, CDR1 is SGDLS and CDR2 is YYNGEE. Unmatched junction bases numbered 13, after V lost 3 bases and J lost 5 bases. This TCR came from a human donor in a cohort sampled during active COVID-19. The rearrangement uses TRBV9 and TRBJ1-6; 8 bases line up with TRBD1. Sequenced: peripheral blood. CDR3 residues: CASSGSPPGQADNSPLHF. The CDR3 DNA sequence: TGTGCCAGCAGCGGAAGCCCCCCGGGACAGGCCGATAATTCACCCCTCCACTTT.